This T cell receptor (beta chain) was documented in a study of T-cell memory formation after mild COVID-19. Study results and limitations: The pre-infection memory compartment contained some responding clones, suggesting cross-reactive memory joined.

Comments on this clonotype: Its antigen is still unknown.

The CDR3 is 17 residues long. Germline assignment: CDR1 MGHRA and CDR2 YSYEKL. Trimming took 0 bases from V and 3 from J; bases not matched to a gene: 10. Sample barcodes and UMIs were carried by the TCR alpha and TCR beta cDNA libraries that 5'RACE generated with constant-segment primers. TCRdb re-called the 5' RACE reads through MiXCR, storing one row per CDR3 protein. This repertoire shows more than 120,000 distinct CDR3 sequences, roughly a fifth found once; its top ten account for approximately 2.3%. This clonotype was obtained from an adult woman who had mild COVID-19 (a few samples of this study predate the infection). Cell type and time point are not known. The J gene is TRBJ1-1, the V gene TRBV4-1; the match to TRBD1 covers 7 bases. The sequenced material came from PBMCs or a T cell subset sorted from them (not recorded which). The DNA of the CDR3 is TGCGCCAGCAGCCAAGATTACAGGGGATCGAGGGACACTGAAGCTTTCTTT. Its protein is CASSQDYRGSRDTEAFF.